A single T cell receptor beta chain is shown here with its context. This sample stems from a study of technical replicates of blood from a few donors. From germline, CDR1 is MNHEY and CDR2 SVGAGI. Trimming shortened V by 0 bases and J by 6 bases, and 17 bases separated the two germline ends. This CDR3 comprises 16 residues. Clones were sequenced by immunoSEQ multiplex PCR, and TCRdb holds only the in-frame ones, with some missing. This sample has approximately 31,000 clones, with more than 90% found just once. This TCR was sampled from a human donor in good health. Some clones in this sample may be carry-over from other donors' samples. Sequences were obtained from PBMCs. The chain uses TRBV6-5 and TRBJ2-5, with D tentatively TRBD2 (7 bases). CDR3 coding DNA: TGTGCCAGCAGTTACTCCCCAGGGGACTACCCTAAGACCCAGTACTTC. This gives the protein CASSYSPGDYPKTQYF.